These 3 T cell receptor beta chains share one sample of origin, sequenced in a study of blood T cell repertoires in COVID-19. This table comes from immunoSEQ multiplex PCR, and its TCRdb copy is limited to in-frame clones, with some not included. The table shows 100,000 to 150,000 clones, with around nine tenths occurring only once. Sequenced material: PBMCs or T cells enriched from blood (not recorded which). These receptor sequences come from a woman in her 50s who had recovered from COVID-19.

This rearrangement joins TRBV9 to TRBJ2-5, with 9 positions matching TRBD1. This CDR3 has 15 amino acids. Germline V CDR1 and CDR2: SGDLS, YYNGEE. V shed 6 bases and J 4 bases; nucleotides not matched to a gene: 10. The CDR3 DNA follows: TGTGCCAGCACTCCGGGGACAGGGCGGCGAGAGACCCAGTACTTC. Translation gives CASTPGTGRRETQYF.

The V gene is TRBV30, the J gene TRBJ2-1; D is undetermined. Germline CDR1 is GTSNPN and CDR2 is SVGIG (reference sequence). The CDR3 contains 16 residues. The V and J ends lost 1 base and 0 bases respectively, with 13 bases between them. The CDR3: CAWSGGQTSSYNEQFF. CDR3 in DNA: TGTGCCTGGAGTGGTGGGCAGACCAGCTCCTACAATGAGCAGTTCTTC.

V gene TRBV12-3 or TRBV12-4 combines with J gene TRBJ2-5; 7 nucleotides line up with TRBD2. This CDR3 spans 13 amino acids. The ends lost 7 bases at V and 3 bases at J; junction bases unmatched: 5. The CDR3 nucleotides read TGTGCCAGCACCTCGGCGGGGGAAGAGACCCAGTACTTC. This codes for CASTSAGEETQYF.